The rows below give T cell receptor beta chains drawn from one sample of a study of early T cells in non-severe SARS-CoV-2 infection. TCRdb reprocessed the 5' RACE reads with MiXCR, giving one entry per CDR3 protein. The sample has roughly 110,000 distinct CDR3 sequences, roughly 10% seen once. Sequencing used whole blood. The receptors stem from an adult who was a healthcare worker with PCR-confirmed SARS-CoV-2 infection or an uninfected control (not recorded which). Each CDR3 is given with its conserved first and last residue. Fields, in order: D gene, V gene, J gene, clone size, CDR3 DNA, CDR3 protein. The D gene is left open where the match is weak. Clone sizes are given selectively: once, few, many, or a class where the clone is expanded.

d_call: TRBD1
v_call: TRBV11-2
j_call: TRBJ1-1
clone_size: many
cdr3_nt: TGTGCCAGCAGCTTGGACAGGGGCACTGAAGCTTTCTTT
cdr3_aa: CASSLDRGTEAFF

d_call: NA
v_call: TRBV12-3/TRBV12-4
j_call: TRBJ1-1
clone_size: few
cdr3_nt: TGTGCCAGCTCCCGATTTATTGGGTACACTGAAGCTTTCTTT
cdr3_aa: CASSRFIGYTEAFF

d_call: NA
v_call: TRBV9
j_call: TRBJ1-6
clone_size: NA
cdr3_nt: TGTGCCAGCAGCGTAGGTGGAGGAAAGGATTCACCCCTCCACTTT
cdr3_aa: CASSVGGGKDSPLHF

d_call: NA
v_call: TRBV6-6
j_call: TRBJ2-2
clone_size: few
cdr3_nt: TGTGCCAGCAGTTCATCCTCGAACACCGGGGAGCTGTTTTTT
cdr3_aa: CASSSSSNTGELFF

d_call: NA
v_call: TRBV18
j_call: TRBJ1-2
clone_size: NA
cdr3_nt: TGTGCCAGCTCATCACCCGGCCAAGCCTATGGCTACACCTTC
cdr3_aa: CASSSPGQAYGYTF

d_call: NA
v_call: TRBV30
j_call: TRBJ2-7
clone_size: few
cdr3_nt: TGTGCCTGGGGGGGGTCCTCGCAGGGCGAGCAGTACTTC
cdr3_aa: CAWGGSSQGEQYF

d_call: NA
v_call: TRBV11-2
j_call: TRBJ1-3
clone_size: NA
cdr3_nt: TGTGCCAGCAGCTCGGGACGGTACTCTGAAAACACCATATATTTT
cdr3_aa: CASSSGRYSENTIYF

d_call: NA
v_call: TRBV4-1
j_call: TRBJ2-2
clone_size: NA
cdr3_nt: TGCGCCAGCAGCCTCCCGAGGCGCACACCGAACACCGGGGAGCTGTTTTTT
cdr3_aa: CASSLPRRTPNTGELFF

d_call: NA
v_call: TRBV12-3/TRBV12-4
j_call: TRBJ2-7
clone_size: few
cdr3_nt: TGTGCCAGCAGTTCAGGTGGGGAGCAGTACTTC
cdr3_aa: CASSSGGEQYF

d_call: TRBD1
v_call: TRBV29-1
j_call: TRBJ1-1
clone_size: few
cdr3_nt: TGCAGCGTTGACGGACAGGGTAAAGCTTTCTTT
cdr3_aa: CSVDGQGKAFF

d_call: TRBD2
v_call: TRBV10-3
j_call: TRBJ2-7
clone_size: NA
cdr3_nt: TGTGCCATCGGTGAGACTAGCGGGAGGACACACGAGCAGTACTTC
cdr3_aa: CAIGETSGRTHEQYF

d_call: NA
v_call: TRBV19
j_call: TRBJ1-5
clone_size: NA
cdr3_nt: TGTGCCAGCGCGGAGGCAGGGAGGGGCAATCAGCCCCAGCATTTT
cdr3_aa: CASAEAGRGNQPQHF

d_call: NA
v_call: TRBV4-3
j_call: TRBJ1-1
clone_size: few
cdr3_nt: TGCGCCAGCAGCCAAGAGCCTGCAGCCTCGAACACTGAAGCTTTCTTT
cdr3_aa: CASSQEPAASNTEAFF

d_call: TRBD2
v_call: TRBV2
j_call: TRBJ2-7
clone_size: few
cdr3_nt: TGTGCCAGCAGTGCCGGGACTAGCGGGAGCCTCCGGCTGCAGTACTTC
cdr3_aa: CASSAGTSGSLRLQYF

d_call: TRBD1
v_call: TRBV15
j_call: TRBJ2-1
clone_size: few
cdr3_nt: TGTGCCACCAGCAGAGATCAGGCCAGGGGGAATGAGCAGTTCTTC
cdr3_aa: CATSRDQARGNEQFF

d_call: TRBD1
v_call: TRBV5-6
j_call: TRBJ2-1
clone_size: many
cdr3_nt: TGTGCCAGCAGCCTTACCCGGGACAGGAAACTCAATGAGCAGTTCTTC
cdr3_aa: CASSLTRDRKLNEQFF

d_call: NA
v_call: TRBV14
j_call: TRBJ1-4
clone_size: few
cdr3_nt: TGTGCCAGCAGTCCGAGGTCGACTAATGAAAAACTGTTTTTT
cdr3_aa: CASSPRSTNEKLFF

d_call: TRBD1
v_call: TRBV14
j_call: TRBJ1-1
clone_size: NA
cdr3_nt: TGTGCCAGCAGCCGGACAGGGCGAGTCCCGGCTTTCTTT
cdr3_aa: CASSRTGRVPAFF

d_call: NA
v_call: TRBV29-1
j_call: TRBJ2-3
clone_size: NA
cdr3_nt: TGCAGCGTTGAGATGTTAACAGATACGCAGTATTTT
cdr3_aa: CSVEMLTDTQYF

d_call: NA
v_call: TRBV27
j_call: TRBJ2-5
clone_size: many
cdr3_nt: TGTGCCAGCAGTTTATTTATGTGGGGGAAGGAGACCCAGTACTTC
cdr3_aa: CASSLFMWGKETQYF

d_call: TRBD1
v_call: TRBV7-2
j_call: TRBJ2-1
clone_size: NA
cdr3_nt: TGTGCCAGCAGCTTAACGGCCTCATTACCCGGGACAGGTAACAATGAGCAGTTCTTC
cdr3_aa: CASSLTASLPGTGNNEQFF

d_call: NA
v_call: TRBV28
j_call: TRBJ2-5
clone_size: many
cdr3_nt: TGTGCCAGCAGGCCGCGTCTCCTACGCCAAGAGACCCAGTACTTC
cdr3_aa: CASRPRLLRQETQYF

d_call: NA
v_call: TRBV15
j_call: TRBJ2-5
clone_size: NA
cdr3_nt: TGTGCCACCAGCAGAGCGGGGGTCGAGACCCAGTACTTC
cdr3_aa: CATSRAGVETQYF

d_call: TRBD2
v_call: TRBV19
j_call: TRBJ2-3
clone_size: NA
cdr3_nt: TGTGCCAGTAGTCCTACTGGGACTAGAGGTGGAGATACGCAGTATTTT
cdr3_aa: CASSPTGTRGGDTQYF

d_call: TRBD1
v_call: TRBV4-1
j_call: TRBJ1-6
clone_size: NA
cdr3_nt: TGCGCCAGCAGCCAAGTATTGACAGGGGCCGGTTTCAATAATTCACCCCTCCACTTT
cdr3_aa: CASSQVLTGAGFNNSPLHF

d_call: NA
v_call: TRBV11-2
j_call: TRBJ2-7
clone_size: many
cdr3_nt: TGTGCCAGCAGCCATCCCCTACGGCAGTACTTC
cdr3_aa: CASSHPLRQYF

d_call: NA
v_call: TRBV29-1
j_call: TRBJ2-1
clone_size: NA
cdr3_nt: TGCAGCGTTTCGGCCAACAATGAGCAGTTCTTC
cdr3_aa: CSVSANNEQFF

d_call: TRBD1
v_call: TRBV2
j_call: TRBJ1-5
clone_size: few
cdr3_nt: TGTGCCAGCACACCGGGACAGGCGCCCTATAGCAATCAGCCCCAGCATTTT
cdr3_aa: CASTPGQAPYSNQPQHF

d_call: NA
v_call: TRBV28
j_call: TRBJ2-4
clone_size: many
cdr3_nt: TGTGCCAGCAGTCGGGACGGACCGAAAAACATTCAGTACTTC
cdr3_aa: CASSRDGPKNIQYF

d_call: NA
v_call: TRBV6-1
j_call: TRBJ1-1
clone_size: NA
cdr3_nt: TGTGCGGGAGGCACTGAAGCTTTCTTT
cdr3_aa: CAGGTEAFF

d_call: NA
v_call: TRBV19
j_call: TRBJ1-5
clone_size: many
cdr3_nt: TGTGCCAGTAGTGGTCCCCCAAAGTGGGTAGGGGACTCGGGCAATCAGCCCCAGCATTTT
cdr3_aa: CASSGPPKWVGDSGNQPQHF

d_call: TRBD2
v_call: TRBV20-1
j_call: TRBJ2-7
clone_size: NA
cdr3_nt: TGCAGTGCTAATTGGAAGATAGCGGGCCCTAGCTCCTACGAGCAGTACTTC
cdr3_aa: CSANWKIAGPSSYEQYF

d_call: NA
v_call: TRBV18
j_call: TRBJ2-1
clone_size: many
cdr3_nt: TGTGCCAGCTCACCACCAAGCTACAATGAGCAGTTCTTC
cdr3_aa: CASSPPSYNEQFF

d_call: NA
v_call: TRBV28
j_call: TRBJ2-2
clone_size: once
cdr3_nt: TGTACCAGTCGAATTAACACCGGGGAGCTGTTTTTT
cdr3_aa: CTSRINTGELFF

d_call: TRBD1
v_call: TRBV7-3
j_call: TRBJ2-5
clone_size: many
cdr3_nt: TGTGCCAGCAGCCCATACCGGGACAGGGGAGAGACCCAGTACTTC
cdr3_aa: CASSPYRDRGETQYF

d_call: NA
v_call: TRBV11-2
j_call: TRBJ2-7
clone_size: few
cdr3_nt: TGTGCCAGCAGCTCCCTCCAAGGGGGTCGCGAGCAGTACTTC
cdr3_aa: CASSSLQGGREQYF

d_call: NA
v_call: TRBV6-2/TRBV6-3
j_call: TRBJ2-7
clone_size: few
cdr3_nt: TGTGCCAGCAGTTACGTCCGATACTACGAGCAGTACTTC
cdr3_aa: CASSYVRYYEQYF

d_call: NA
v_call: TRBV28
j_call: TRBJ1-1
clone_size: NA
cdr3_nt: TGTGCCAGCAGTTTGGGGAAGGGCACTGAAGCTTTCTTT
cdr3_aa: CASSLGKGTEAFF

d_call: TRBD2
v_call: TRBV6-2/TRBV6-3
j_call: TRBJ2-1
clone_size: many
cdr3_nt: TGTGCCAGCAGTGCTAGCGGGAGGCCTTTTAACAATGAGCAGTTCTTC
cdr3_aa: CASSASGRPFNNEQFF

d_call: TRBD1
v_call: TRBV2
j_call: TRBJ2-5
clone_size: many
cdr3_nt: TGTGCCAGCAGTGAAGCCGGGACAGGAGTAAGAGGAGAGACCCAGTACTTC
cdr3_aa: CASSEAGTGVRGETQYF

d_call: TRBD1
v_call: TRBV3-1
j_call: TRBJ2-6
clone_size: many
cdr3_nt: TGTGCCAGCAGCCAGGGTGCAGGGGGAGGGGCCAACGTCCTGACTTTC
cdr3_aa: CASSQGAGGGANVLTF

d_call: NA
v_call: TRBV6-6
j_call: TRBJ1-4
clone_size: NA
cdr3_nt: TGTGCCAGCAGTTACTGGACCCCGGAGGATGAAAAACTGTTTTTT
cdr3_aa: CASSYWTPEDEKLFF

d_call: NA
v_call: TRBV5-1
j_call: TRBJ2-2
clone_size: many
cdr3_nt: TGCGCCAGTAGGTTCGCCGGGGAGCTGTTTTTT
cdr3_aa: CASRFAGELFF

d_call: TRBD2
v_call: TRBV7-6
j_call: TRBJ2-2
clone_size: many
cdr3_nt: TGTGCCAGCAGCTTACTGCAGGGAGGGACCGGGGAGCTGTTTTTT
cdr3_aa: CASSLLQGGTGELFF

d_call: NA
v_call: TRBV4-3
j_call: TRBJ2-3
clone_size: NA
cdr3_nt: TGCGCCAGCAGCCTGGGATTAGCGGTTAGCACAGATACGCAGTATTTT
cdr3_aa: CASSLGLAVSTDTQYF

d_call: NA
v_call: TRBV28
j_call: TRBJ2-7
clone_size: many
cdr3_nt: TGTGCCAGCAGTGCTACAGGGCCCCGGCAGTACTTC
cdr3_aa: CASSATGPRQYF

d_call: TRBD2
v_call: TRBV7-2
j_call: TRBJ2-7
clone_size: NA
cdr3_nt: TGTGCCAGCAGCCAGAAGACTAGCGGGAGGCTCGAGCAGTACTTC
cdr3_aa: CASSQKTSGRLEQYF

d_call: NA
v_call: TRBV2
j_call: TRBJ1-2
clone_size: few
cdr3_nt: TGTGCCAGCAGTGCCGGACTGAATAGCTATGGCTACACCTTC
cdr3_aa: CASSAGLNSYGYTF

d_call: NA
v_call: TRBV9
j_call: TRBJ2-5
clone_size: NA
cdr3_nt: TGTGCCAGCAGCGTAGAATGGGAAGTCGGTTCGGAGACCCAGTACTTC
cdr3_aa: CASSVEWEVGSETQYF

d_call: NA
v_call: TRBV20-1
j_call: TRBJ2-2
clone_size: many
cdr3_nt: TGCAGTGCTCAACTACCCGGAGGAGCCGGGGAGCTGTTTTTT
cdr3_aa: CSAQLPGGAGELFF

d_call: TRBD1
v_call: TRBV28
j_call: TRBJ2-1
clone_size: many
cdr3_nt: TGTGCCAGCAGTTCGACCGGGACAGGACTATGGAATGAGCAGTTCTTC
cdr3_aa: CASSSTGTGLWNEQFF

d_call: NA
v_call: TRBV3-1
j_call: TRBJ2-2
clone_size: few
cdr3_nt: TGTGCCAGCAGCCATGCAGGGCCCGGGGAGCTGTTTTTT
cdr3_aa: CASSHAGPGELFF

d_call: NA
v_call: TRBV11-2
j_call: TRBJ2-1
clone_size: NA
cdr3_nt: TGTGCCAGCAGCATAAAGCCAGGACAAGGCCTTTTTAGGCCGTTCTTC
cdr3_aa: CASSIKPGQGLFRPFF

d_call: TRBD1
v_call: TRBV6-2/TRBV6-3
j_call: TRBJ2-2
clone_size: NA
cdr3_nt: TGTGCCAGCAGGCCGGGACAGGGGAACACCGGGGAGCTGTTTTTT
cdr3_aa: CASRPGQGNTGELFF

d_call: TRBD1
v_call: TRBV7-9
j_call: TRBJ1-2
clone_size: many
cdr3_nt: TGTGCCAGCAGCCAAAATGGACAGGGCGGTGGCTACACCTTC
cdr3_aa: CASSQNGQGGGYTF

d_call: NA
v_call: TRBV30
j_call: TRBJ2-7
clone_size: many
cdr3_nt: TGTGCCTGGAGTCTTGGGGGGCCAGCCTACGAGCAGTACTTC
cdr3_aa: CAWSLGGPAYEQYF